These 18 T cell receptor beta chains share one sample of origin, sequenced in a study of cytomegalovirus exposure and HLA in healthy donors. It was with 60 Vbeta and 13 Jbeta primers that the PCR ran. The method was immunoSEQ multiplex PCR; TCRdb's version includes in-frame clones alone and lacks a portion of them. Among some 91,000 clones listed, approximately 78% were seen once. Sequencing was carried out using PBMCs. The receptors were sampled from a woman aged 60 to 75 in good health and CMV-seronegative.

CDR3 bases: TGTGCCAGCAGCCTCCAGGGTAACACTGAAGCTTTCTTT. Protein sequence: CASSLQGNTEAFF. The V and J genes are TRBV6-5 and TRBJ1-1; TRBD1 might be the D (5 bases). Germline CDR1 reads MNHEY; CDR2 reads SVGAGI. The CDR3 has 13 residues. V dropped 6 bases and J dropped 2 bases, with 10 bases sitting between them.

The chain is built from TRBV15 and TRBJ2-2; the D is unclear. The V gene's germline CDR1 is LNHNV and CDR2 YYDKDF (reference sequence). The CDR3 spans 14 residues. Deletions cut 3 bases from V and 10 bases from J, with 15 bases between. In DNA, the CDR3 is TGTGCCACCAGCAGGGTACAGCTAAACGAGGAGCTGTTTTTT. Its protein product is CATSRVQLNEELFF.

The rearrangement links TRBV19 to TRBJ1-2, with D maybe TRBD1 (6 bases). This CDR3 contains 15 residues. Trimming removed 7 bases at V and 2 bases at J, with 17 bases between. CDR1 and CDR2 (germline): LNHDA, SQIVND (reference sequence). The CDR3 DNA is TGTGCCAGTACCCCCCGGACAGACCGAAACTATGGCTACACCTTC. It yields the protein CASTPRTDRNYGYTF.

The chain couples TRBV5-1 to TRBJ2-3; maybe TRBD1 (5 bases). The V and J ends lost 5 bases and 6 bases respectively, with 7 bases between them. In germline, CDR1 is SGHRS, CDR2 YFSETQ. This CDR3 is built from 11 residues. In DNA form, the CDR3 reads TGCGCCAGCAGTTGGGGCGATACGCAGTATTTT. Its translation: CASSWGDTQYF.

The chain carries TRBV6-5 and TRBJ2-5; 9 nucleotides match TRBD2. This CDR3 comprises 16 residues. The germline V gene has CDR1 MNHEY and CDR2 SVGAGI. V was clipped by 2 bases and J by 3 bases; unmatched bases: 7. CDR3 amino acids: CASSYDLAGKEETQYF. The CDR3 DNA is TGTGCCAGCAGTTACGATCTAGCGGGAAAAGAAGAGACCCAGTACTTC.

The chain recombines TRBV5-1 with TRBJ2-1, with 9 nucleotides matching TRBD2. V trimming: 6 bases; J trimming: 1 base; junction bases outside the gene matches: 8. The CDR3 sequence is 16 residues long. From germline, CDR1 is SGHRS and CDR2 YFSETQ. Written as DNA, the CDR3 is TGCGCCAGCAAGGGGCGGGAGGGCCCATCCTACAATGAGCAGTTCTTC. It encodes CASKGREGPSYNEQFF.

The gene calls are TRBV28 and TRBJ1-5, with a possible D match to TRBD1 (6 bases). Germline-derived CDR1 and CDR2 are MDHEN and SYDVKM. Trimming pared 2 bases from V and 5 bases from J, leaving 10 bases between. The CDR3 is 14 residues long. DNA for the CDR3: TGTGCCAGCAGTTTAAGGGGGTCGGATCAGCCCCAGCATTTT. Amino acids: CASSLRGSDQPQHF.

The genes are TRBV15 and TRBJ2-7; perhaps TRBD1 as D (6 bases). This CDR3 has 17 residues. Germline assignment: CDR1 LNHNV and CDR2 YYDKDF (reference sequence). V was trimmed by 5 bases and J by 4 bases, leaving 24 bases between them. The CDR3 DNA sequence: TGTGCCACCAGCGACATCTTGACCCCCGGACAGCAGTACGAGCAGTACTTC. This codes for CATSDILTPGQQYEQYF.

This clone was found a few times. The CDR3 region has the DNA TGCGCCAGCAGCTGGGGGAGACTAGCGGGAGGCAATGAGCAGTTCTTC. The encoded protein is CASSWGRLAGGNEQFF. J is TRBJ2-1 and V is TRBV5-1; 13 bases line up with TRBD2. The V and J ends lost 3 bases and 6 bases, in that order; junction bases with no gene match: 6. CDR1 and CDR2 (germline): SGHRS, YFSETQ. The CDR3 covers 16 residues.

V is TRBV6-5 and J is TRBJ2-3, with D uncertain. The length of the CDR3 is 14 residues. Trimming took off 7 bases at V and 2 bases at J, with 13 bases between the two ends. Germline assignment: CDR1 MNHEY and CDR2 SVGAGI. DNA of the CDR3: TGTGCCAGCAACCCCGAGACATCCACAGATACGCAGTATTTT. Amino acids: CASNPETSTDTQYF.

In DNA, the CDR3 is TGTGCCAGCAGACGAGACGGTGGGGGCTCACCCCTCCACTTT. Its translation: CASRRDGGGSPLHF. The rearrangement links TRBV27 to TRBJ1-6, with D possibly being TRBD1 (6 bases). Germline CDR1 reads MNHEY; CDR2 reads SMNVEV (reference sequence). The CDR3 has 14 amino acids. V shed 6 bases and J shed 10 bases, with 16 bases lying between them.

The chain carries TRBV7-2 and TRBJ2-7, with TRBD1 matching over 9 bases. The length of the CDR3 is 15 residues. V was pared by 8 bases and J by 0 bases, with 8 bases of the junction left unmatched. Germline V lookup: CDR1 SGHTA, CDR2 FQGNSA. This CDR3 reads CASLTGTGLSYEQYF. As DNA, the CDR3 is TGTGCCAGCCTTACCGGGACAGGGCTCTCCTACGAGCAGTACTTC.

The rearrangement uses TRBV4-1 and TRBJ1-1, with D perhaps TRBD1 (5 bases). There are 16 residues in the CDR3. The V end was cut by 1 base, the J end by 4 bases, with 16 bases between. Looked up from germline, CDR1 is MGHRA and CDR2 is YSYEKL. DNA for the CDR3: TGCGCCAGCAGCCAAGTATGGACAATCGGGAGCACTGAAGCTTTCTTT. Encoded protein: CASSQVWTIGSTEAFF.

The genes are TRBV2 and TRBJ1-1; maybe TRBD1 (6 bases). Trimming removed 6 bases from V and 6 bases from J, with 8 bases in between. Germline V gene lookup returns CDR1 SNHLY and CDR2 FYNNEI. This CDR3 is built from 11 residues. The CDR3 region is CASRQGPEAFF. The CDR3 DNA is TGTGCCAGCAGGCAGGGGCCTGAAGCTTTCTTT.

CDR3 sequence reads: CAISDPDTGELFF. The CDR3 DNA is TGTGCCATCAGTGACCCCGACACCGGGGAGCTGTTTTTT. The chain recombines TRBV10-3 with TRBJ2-2; no clear D gene. Per germline, CDR1 ENHRY and CDR2 SYGVKD. The CDR3 totals 13 residues. V dropped 3 bases and J dropped 3 bases, with 5 bases sitting between them.

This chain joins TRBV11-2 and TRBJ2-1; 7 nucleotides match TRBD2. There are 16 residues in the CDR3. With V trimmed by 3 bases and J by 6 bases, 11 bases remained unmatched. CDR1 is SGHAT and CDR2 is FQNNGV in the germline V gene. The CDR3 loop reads CASSFLRLAAANEQFF. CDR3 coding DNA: TGTGCCAGCAGCTTTTTACGTCTAGCGGCCGCCAATGAGCAGTTCTTC.

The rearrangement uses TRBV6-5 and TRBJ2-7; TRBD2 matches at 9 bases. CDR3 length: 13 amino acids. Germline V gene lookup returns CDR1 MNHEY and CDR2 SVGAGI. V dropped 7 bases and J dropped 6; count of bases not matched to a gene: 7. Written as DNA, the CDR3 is TGTGCCAGCAAGGCGGGAGGGCTAGGCGAGCAGTACTTC. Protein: CASKAGGLGEQYF.

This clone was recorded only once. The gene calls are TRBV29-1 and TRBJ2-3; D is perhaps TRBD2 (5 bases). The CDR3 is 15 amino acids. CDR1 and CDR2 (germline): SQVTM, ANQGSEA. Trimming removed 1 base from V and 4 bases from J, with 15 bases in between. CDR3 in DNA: TGCAGCGTTGAAGCCCCTAAGGTGGAGGCAGATACGCAGTATTTT. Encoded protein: CSVEAPKVEADTQYF.